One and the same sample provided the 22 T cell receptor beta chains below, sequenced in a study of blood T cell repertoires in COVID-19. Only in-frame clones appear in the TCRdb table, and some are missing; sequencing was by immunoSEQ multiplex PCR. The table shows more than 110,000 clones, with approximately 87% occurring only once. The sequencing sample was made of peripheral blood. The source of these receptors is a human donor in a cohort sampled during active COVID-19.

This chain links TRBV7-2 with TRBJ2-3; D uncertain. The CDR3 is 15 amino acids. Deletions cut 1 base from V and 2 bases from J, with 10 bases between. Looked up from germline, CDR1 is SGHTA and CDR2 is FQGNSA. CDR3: CASSLVPVYTDTQYF. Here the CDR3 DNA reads TGTGCCAGCAGCTTAGTTCCGGTCTACACAGATACGCAGTATTTT.

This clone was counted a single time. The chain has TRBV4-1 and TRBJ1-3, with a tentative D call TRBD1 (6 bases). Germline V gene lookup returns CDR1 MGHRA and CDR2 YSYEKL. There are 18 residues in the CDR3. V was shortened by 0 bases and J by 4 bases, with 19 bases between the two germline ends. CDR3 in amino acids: CASSQDIPGQSRGNTIYF. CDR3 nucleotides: TGCGCCAGCAGCCAAGACATTCCAGGACAGAGTAGAGGAAACACCATATATTTT.

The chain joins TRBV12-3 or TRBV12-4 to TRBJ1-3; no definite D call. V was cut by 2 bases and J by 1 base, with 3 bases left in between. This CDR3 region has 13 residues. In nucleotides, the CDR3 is TGTGCCAGCAGTTTACAATCTGGAAACACCATATATTTT. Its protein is CASSLQSGNTIYF.

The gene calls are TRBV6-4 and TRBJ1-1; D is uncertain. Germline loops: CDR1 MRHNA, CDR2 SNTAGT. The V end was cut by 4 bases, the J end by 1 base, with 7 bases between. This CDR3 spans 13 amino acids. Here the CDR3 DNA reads TGTGCCAGCAGTGTCCAGGAGAACACTGAAGCTTTCTTT. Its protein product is CASSVQENTEAFF.

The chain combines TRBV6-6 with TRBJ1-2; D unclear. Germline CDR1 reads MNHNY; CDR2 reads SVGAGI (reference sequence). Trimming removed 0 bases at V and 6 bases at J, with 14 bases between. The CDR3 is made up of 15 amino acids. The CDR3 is CASSYSITTSDGYTF. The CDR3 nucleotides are TGTGCCAGCAGTTACTCGATTACCACCTCAGATGGCTACACCTTC.

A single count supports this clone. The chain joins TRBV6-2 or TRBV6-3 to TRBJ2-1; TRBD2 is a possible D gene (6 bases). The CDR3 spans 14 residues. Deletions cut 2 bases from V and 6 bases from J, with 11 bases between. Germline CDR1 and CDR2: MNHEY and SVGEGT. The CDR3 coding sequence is TGTGCCAGCAGTTACAGACTAGAGCCCAATGAGCAGTTCTTC. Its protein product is CASSYRLEPNEQFF.

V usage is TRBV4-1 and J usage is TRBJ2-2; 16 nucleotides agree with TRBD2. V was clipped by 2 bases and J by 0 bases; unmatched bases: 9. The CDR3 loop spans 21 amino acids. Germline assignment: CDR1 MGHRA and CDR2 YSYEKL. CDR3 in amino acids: CASSQIPGLAGGYANTGELFF. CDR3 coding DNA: TGCGCCAGCAGCCAAATACCGGGACTAGCGGGGGGGTACGCGAACACCGGGGAGCTGTTTTTT.

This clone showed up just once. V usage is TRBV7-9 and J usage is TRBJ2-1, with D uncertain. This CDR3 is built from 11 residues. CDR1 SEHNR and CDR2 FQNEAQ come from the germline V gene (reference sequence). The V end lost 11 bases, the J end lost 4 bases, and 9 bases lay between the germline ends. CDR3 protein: CAATSYNEQFF. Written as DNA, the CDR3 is TGTGCCGCCACAAGTTACAATGAGCAGTTCTTC.

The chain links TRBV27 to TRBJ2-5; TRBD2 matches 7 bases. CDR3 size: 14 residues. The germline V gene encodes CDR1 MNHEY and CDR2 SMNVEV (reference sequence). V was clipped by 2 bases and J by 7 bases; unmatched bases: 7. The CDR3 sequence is CASSLRGGEGTQYF. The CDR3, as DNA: TGTGCCAGCAGTTTAAGGGGTGGGGAGGGGACCCAGTACTTC.

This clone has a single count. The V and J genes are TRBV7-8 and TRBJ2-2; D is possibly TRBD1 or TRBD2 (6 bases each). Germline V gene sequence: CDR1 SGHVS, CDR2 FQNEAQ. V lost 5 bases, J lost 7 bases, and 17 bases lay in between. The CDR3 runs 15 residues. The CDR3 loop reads CASSQGSGVIGELFF. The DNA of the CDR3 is TGTGCCAGCAGCCAGGGGTCGGGAGTCATCGGGGAGCTGTTTTTT.

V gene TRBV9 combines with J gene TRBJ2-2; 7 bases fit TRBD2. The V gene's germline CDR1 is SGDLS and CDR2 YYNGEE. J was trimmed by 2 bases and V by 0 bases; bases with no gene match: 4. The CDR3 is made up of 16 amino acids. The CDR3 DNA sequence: TGTGCCAGCAGCGTAGGAGGCGGGGGTAACACCGGGGAGCTGTTTTTT. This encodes CASSVGGGGNTGELFF.

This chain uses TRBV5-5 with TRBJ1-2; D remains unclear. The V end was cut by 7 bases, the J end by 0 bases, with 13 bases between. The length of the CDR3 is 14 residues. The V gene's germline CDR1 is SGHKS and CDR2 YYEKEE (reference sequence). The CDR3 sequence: CASQQTPSNYGYTF. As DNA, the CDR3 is TGTGCCAGCCAACAAACCCCGTCTAACTATGGCTACACCTTC.

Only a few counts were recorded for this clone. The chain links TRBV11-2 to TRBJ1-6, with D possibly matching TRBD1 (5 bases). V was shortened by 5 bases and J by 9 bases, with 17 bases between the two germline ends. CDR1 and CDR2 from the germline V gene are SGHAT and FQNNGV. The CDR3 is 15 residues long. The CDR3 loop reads CASSPNFGGGSPLHF. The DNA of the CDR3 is TGTGCCAGCAGCCCTAATTTCGGGGGGGGTTCACCCCTCCACTTT. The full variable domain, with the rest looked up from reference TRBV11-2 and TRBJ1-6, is EAGVAQSPRYKIIEKRQSVAFWCNPISGHATLYWYQQILGQGPKLLIQFQNNGVVDDSQLPKDRFSAERLKGVDSTLKIQPAKLEDSAVYLCASSPNFGGGSPLHFGNGTRLTVT.

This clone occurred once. The CDR3 DNA is TGTGCCAGCAGTGTAGGCGGACTAGCGGGAGGGCCAATAGATACGCAGTATTTT. This encodes CASSVGGLAGGPIDTQYF. The chain links TRBV6-1 to TRBJ2-3, with 15 bases aligning to TRBD2. The length of the CDR3 is 18 residues. The trim removed 4 bases at V and 5 bases at J, leaving 10 bases unmatched. Germline V gene lookup returns CDR1 MNHNS and CDR2 SASEGT.

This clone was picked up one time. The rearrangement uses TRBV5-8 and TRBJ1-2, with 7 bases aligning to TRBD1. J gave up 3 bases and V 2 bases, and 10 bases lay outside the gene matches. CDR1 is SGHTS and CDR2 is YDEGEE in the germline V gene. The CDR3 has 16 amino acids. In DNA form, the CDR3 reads TGTGCCAGCAGCTTCGAGTCTGGACAGGTTCACTATGGCTACACCTTC. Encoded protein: CASSFESGQVHYGYTF.

The CDR3 is CASSGNRGQPQHF. The CDR3 region has the DNA TGTGCCAGCAGTGGAAACAGGGGCCAGCCCCAGCATTTT. The chain joins TRBV25-1 to TRBJ1-5; TRBD1 matches 7 bases. In germline, CDR1 is MGHDK, CDR2 SYGVNS. CDR3 size: 13 residues. V was clipped by 4 bases and J by 7 bases; unmatched bases: 4.

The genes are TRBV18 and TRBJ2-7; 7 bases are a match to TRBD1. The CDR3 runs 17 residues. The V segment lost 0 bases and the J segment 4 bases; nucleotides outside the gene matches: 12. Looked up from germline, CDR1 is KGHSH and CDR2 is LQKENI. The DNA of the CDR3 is TGTGCCAGCTCACCACCGCATACAGGGGAGAGATCTTACGAGCAGTACTTC. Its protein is CASSPPHTGERSYEQYF.

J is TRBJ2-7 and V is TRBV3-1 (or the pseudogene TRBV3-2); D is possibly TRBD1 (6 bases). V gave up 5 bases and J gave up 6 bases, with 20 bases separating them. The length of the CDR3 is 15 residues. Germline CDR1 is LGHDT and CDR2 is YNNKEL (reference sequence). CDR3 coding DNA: TGTGCCAGCAGCAGAAAGGACAGTTGGGAGAGCGAGCAGTACTTC. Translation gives CASSRKDSWESEQYF.

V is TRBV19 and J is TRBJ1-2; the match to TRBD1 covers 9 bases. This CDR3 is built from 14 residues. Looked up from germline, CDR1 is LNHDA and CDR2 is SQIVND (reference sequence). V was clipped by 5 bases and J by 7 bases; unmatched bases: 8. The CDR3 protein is CASSSGQGYFGYTF. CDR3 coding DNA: TGTGCCAGTAGTTCCGGACAGGGGTATTTTGGCTACACCTTC.

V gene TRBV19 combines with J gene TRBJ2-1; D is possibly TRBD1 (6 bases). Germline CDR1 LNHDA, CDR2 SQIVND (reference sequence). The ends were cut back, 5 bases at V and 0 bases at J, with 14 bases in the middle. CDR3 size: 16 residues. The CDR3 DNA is TGTGCCAGTAGTGCCTGGGACACGAGCTCCTACAATGAGCAGTTCTTC. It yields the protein CASSAWDTSSYNEQFF.

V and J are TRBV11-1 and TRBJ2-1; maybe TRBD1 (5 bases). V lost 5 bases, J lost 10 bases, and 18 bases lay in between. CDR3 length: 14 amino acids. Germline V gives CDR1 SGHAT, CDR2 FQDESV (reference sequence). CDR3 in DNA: TGTGCCAGCAGCCATTCCCGACAGTTTAGCGAGCAGTTCTTC. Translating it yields CASSHSRQFSEQFF.

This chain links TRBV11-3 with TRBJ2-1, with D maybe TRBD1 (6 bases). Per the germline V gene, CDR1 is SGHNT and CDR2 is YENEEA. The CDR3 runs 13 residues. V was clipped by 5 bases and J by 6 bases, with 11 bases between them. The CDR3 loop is CASSGGWSNEQFF. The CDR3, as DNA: TGTGCCAGCAGCGGGGGCTGGAGCAATGAGCAGTTCTTC.